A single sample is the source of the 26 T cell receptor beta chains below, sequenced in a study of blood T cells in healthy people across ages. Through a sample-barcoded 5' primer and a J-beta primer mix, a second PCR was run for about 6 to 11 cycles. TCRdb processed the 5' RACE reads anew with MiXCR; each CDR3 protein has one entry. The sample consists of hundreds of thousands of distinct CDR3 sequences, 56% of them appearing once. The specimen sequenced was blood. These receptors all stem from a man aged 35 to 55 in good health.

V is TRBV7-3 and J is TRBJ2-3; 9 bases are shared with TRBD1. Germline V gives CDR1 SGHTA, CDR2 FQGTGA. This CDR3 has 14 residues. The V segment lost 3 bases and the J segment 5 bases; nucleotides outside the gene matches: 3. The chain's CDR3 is CASSLDRGLDTQYF. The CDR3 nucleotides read TGTGCCAGCAGCTTGGACAGGGGTTTAGATACGCAGTATTTT. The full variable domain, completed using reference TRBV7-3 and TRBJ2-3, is GAGVSQTPSNKVTEKGKYVELRCDPISGHTALYWYRQSLGQGPEFLIYFQGTGAADDSGLPNDRFFAVRPEGSVSTLKIQRTERGDSAVYLCASSLDRGLDTQYFGPGTRLTVL.

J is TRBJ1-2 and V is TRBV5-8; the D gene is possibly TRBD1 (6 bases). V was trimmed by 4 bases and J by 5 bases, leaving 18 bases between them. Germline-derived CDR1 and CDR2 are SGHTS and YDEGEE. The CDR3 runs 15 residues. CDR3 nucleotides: TGTGCCAGCAGCCTATCGGGACACCTATCTTATGGCTACACCTTC. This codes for CASSLSGHLSYGYTF. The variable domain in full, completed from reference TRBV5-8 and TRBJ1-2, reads EAGVTQSPTHLIKTRGQQATLRCSPISGHTSVYWYQQALGLGLQFLLWYDEGEERNRGNFPPRFSGRQFPNYSSELNVNALELEDSALYLCASSLSGHLSYGYTFGSGTRLTVV.

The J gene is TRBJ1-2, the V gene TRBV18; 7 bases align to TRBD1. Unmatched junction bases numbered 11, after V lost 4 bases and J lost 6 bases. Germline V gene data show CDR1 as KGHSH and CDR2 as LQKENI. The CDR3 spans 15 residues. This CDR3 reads CASSRVPRGGDGYTF. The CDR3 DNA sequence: TGTGCCAGCTCACGTGTTCCCAGAGGGGGCGATGGCTACACCTTC.

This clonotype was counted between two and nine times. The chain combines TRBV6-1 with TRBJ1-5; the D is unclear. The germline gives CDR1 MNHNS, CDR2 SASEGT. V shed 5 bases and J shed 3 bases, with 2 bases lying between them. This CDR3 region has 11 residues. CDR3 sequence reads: CASSTNQPQHF. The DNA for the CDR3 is TGTGCCAGCAGTACCAATCAGCCCCAGCATTTT.

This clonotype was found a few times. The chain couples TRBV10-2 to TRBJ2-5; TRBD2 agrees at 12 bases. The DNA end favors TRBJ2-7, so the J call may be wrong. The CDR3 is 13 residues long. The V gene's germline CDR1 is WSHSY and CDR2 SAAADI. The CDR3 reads CASRPGLAGEQYF. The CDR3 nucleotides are TGCGCCAGCAGGCCGGGACTAGCGGGCGAGCAGTACTTC.

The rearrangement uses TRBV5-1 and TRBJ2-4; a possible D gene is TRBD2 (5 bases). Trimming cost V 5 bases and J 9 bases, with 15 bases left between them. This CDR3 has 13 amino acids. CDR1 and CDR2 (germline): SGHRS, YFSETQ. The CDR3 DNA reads TGCGCCAGCAGACGGGATCCGAGGAGCATTCAGTACTTC. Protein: CASRRDPRSIQYF.

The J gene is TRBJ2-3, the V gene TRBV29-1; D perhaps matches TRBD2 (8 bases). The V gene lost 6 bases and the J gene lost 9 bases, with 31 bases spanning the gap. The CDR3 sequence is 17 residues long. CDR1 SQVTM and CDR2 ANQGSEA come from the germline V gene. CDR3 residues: CSVGGGLPQGVLGTQYF. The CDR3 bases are TGCAGCGTCGGGGGGGGGCTACCTCAGGGGGTCCTCGGCACGCAGTATTTT.

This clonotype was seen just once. CDR3 region: CASSFGFAGNQPQHF. The CDR3 region has the DNA TGTGCCAGCAGTTTCGGGTTTGCTGGAAATCAGCCCCAGCATTTT. The J gene is TRBJ1-5, the V gene TRBV28, with unresolved D. The CDR3 is 15 amino acids. The germline V gene encodes CDR1 MDHEN and CDR2 SYDVKM. Trimming shortened V by 3 bases and J by 4 bases, and 13 bases separated the two germline ends.

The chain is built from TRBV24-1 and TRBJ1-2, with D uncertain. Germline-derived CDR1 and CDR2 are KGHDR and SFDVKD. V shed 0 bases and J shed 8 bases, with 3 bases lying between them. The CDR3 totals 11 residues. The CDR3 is CATSDLDGYTF. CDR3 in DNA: TGTGCCACCAGTGATTTGGACGGCTACACCTTC.

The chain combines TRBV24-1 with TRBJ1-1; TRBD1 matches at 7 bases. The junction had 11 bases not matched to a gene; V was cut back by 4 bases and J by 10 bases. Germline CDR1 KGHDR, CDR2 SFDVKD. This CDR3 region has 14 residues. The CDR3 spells CATSEPTGVSGAFF. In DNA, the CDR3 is TGTGCCACCAGTGAGCCCACAGGGGTCAGCGGAGCTTTCTTT.

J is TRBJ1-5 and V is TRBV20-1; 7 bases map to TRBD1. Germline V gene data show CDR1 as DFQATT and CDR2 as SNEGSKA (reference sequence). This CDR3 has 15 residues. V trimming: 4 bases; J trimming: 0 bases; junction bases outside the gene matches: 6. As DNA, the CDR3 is TGCAGTGCTACTAAACAGGGGTATAGCAATCAGCCCCAGCATTTT. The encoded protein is CSATKQGYSNQPQHF.

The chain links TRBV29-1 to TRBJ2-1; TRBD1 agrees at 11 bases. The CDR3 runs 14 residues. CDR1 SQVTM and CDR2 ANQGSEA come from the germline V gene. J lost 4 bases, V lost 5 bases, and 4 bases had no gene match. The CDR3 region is CSVRDRGSYNEQFF. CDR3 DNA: TGCAGCGTTAGGGACAGGGGGTCGTACAATGAGCAGTTCTTC.

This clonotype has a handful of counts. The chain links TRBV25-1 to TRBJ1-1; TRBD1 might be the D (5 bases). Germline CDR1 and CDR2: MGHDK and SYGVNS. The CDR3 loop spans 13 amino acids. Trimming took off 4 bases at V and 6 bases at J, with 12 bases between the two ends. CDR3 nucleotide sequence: TGTGCCAGCAGTGGATTGGGAGGGGCTGAAGCTTTCTTT. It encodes CASSGLGGAEAFF.

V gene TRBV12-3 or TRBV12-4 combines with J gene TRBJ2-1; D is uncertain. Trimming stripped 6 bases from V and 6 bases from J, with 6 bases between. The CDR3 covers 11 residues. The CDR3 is CASRNANEQFF. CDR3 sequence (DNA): TGTGCCAGCAGGAATGCCAATGAGCAGTTCTTC.

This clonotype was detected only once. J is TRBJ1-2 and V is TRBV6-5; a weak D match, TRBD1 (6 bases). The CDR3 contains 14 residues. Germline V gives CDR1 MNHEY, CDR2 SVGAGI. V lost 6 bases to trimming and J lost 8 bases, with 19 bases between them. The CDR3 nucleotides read TGTGCCAGCAGACCCCCGGGACATGGGGGAGGCTACACCTTC. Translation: CASRPPGHGGGYTF.

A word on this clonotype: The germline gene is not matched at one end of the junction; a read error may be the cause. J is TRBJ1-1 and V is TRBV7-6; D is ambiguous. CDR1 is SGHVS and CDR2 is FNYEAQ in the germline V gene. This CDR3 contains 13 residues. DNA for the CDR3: TGTGCCAGCAGCTTATCCCAGAACACTAAAGCTTTCTTT. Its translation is CASSLSQNTKAFF.

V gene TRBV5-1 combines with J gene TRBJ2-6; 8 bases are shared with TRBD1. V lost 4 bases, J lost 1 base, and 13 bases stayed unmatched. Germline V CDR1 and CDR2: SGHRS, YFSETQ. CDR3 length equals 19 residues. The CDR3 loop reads CASSPRGQGVTSGANVLTF. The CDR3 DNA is TGCGCCAGCAGCCCCCGAGGACAGGGAGTTACGTCTGGGGCCAACGTCCTGACTTTC. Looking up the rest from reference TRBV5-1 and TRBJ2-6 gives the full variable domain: KAGVTQTPRYLIKTRGQQVTLSCSPISGHRSVSWYQQTPGQGLQFLFEYFSETQRNKGNFPGRFSGRQFSNSRSEMNVSTLELGDSALYLCASSPRGQGVTSGANVLTFGAGSRLTVL.

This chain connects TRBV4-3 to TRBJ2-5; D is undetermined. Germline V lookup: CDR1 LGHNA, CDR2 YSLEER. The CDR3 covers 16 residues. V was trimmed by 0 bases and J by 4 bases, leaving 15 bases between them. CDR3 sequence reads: CASSQDGGKVGETQYF. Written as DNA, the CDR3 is TGCGCCAGCAGCCAAGATGGTGGGAAGGTCGGAGAGACCCAGTACTTC.

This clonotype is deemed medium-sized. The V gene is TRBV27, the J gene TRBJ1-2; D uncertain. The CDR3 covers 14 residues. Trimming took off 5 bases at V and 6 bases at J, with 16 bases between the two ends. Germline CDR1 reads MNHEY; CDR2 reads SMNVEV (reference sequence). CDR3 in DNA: TGTGCCAGCAGTCCCGCTCTGGGAATAGATGGCTACACCTTC. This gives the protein CASSPALGIDGYTF.

In nucleotides, the CDR3 is TGTGCCAGCAGCTTAGTGAAATGGGCCCAAGAAAGCACAGATACGCAGTATTTT. Translation: CASSLVKWAQESTDTQYF. The chain joins TRBV7-9 to TRBJ2-3, with unresolved D. The germline V gene encodes CDR1 SEHNR and CDR2 FQNEAQ (reference sequence). The CDR3 sequence is 18 residues long. Trimming shortened V by 1 base and J by 0 bases, and 17 bases separated the two germline ends.

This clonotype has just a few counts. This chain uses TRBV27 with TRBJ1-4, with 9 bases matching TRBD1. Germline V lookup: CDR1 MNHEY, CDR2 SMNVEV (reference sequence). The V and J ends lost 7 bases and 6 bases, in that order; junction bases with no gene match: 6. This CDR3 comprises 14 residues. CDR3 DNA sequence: TGTGCCAGCACCCCCGGGACAGGGTATGAAAAACTGTTTTTT. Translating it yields CASTPGTGYEKLFF.

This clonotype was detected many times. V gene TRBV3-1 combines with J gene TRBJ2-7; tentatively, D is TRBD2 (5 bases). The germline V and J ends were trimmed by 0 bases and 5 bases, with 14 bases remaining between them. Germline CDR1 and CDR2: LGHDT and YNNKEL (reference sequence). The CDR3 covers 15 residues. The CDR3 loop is CASSQDRRGFDEQYF. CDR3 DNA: TGTGCCAGCAGCCAAGATCGTAGAGGGTTCGACGAGCAGTACTTC.

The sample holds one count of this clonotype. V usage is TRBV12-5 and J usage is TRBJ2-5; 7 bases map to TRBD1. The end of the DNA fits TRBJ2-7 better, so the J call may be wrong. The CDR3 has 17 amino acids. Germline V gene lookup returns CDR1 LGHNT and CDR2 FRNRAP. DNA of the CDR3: TGTGCTAGTGGTTTGGATGACTTCCGGGACAGTACCTACGAGCAGTACTTC. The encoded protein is CASGLDDFRDSTYEQYF.

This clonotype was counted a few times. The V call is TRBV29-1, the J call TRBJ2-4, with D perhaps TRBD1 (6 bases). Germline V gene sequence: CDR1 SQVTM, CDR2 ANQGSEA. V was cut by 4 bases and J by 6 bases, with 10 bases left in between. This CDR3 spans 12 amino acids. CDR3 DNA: TGCAGCGTTGGACAGGATAGAAACATTCAGTACTTC. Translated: CSVGQDRNIQYF.

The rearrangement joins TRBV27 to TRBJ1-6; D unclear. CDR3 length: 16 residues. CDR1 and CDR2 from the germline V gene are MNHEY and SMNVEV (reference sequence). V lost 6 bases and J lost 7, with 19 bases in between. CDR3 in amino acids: CASRDARVTRNSPLHF. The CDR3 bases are TGTGCCAGCAGAGATGCCCGGGTTACCAGGAATTCACCCCTCCACTTT.

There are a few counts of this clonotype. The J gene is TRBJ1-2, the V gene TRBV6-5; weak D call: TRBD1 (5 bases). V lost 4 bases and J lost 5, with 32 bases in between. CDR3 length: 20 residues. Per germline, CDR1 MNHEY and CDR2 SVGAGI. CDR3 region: CASSSRPGRSLRKAGYGYTF. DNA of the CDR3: TGTGCCAGCAGTTCCCGACCAGGGAGAAGTCTAAGAAAGGCGGGGTATGGCTACACCTTC.